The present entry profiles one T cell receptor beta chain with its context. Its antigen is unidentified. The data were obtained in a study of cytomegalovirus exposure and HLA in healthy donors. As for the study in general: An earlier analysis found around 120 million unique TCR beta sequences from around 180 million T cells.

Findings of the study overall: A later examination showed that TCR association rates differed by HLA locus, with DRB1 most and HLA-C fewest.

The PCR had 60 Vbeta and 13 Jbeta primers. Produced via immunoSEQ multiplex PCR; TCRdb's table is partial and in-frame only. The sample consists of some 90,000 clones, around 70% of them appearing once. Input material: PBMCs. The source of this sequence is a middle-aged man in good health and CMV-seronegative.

In DNA, the CDR3 is TGTGCCAGCTCTCCCCAGGCGGGCTCCTACAATGAGCAGTTCTTC. It specifies CASSPQAGSYNEQFF. The chain links TRBV18 to TRBJ2-1; tentative D call: TRBD2 (5 bases). The V gene lost 6 bases and the J gene lost 0 bases, with 12 bases spanning the gap. CDR1 KGHSH and CDR2 LQKENI come from the germline V gene. CDR3 size: 15 residues. Looking up the rest from reference TRBV18 and TRBJ2-1 gives the full variable domain: NAGVMQNPRHLVRRRGQEARLRCSPMKGHSHVYWYRQLPEEGLKFMVYLQKENIIDESGMPKERFSAEFPKEGPSILRIQQVVRGDSAAYFCASSPQAGSYNEQFFGPGTRLTVL.